The 17 T cell receptor beta chains below come from one sample, sequenced in a study of blood T cell repertoires in COVID-19. Measured with immunoSEQ multiplex PCR; TCRdb has only the in-frame clones, and not every one. The table lists 100,000 to 150,000 clones, around 88% of them singletons. Specimen: peripheral blood. The receptors stem from a man aged 50-59 years with acute or convalescent COVID-19.

The chain joins TRBV29-1 to TRBJ1-1, with D unclear. The germline V gene has CDR1 SQVTM and CDR2 ANQGSEA. The CDR3 extends over 12 amino acids. Trimming removed 4 bases from V and 6 bases from J, with 12 bases in between. The CDR3 sequence: CSVVTGISEAFF. CDR3 nucleotides: TGCAGCGTTGTTACGGGGATATCTGAAGCTTTCTTT.

This clone was observed a single time. This chain joins TRBV14 and TRBJ2-1; the D is unclear. Trimming shortened V by 0 bases and J by 3 bases, and 15 bases separated the two germline ends. This CDR3 has 17 amino acids. Germline V lookup: CDR1 SGHDN, CDR2 FVKESK. CDR3 residues: CASSQDESNPGYNEQFF. As DNA, the CDR3 is TGTGCCAGCAGCCAAGATGAAAGTAATCCGGGCTACAATGAGCAGTTCTTC. The full variable domain, in which reference TRBV14 and TRBJ2-1 provide the parts outside the CDR3, is EAGVTQFPSHSVIEKGQTVTLRCDPISGHDNLYWYRRVMGKEIKFLLHFVKESKQDESGMPNNRFLAERTGGTYSTLKVQPAELEDSGVYFCASSQDESNPGYNEQFFGPGTRLTVL.

The CDR3 DNA sequence: TGCGCCAGCAGCGCAACCGGGACAGGACCCTATGGAGGGAATGAGCAGTTCTTC. It encodes CASSATGTGPYGGNEQFF. The chain uses TRBV5-1 and TRBJ2-1, with 8 nucleotides matching TRBD1. Germline V lookup: CDR1 SGHRS, CDR2 YFSETQ. The CDR3 loop spans 18 amino acids. Losses at the gene ends were 4 bases for V and 7 bases for J; bases not matched to a gene: 19.

The chain recombines TRBV11-2 with TRBJ1-6; D is unclear. Germline V CDR1 and CDR2: SGHAT, FQNNGV. Trimming shortened V by 2 bases and J by 0 bases, and 8 bases separated the two germline ends. CDR3 size: 16 residues. The CDR3 loop is CASSLSEFSYNSPLHF. DNA of the CDR3: TGTGCCAGCAGCTTATCTGAGTTCTCCTATAATTCACCCCTCCACTTT.

In its sample, this clone was seen a few times. The CDR3 region is CASSWSGRGGAGNTIYF. CDR3 in DNA: TGCGCCAGCAGCTGGTCCGGGCGTGGCGGGGCTGGAAACACCATATATTTT. The V gene is TRBV5-1, the J gene TRBJ1-3; no clear D. Germline CDR1 and CDR2: SGHRS and YFSETQ. CDR3 length: 17 amino acids. The ends were cut back, 3 bases at V and 2 bases at J, with 18 bases in the middle.

The chain joins TRBV4-2 to TRBJ1-1; D call uncertain. V lost 0 bases and J lost 0, with 11 bases in between. The CDR3 runs to 16 residues. Germline V gene data show CDR1 as LGHNA and CDR2 as YNFKEQ. CDR3 region: CASSQDPERMNTEAFF. In DNA, the CDR3 is TGTGCCAGCAGCCAAGACCCCGAGAGGATGAACACTGAAGCTTTCTTT.

The rearrangement joins TRBV15 to TRBJ1-3, with 12 nucleotides matching TRBD1. V lost 3 bases to trimming and J lost 0 bases; unmatched junction nucleotides: 15. In germline, CDR1 is LNHNV, CDR2 YYDKDF (reference sequence). The CDR3 runs 21 residues. The CDR3 protein is CATSSLPGQGAEGSSGNTIYF. Written as DNA, the CDR3 is TGTGCCACCAGCAGCTTACCGGGACAGGGGGCCGAAGGGAGCTCTGGAAACACCATATATTTT. Based on the CDR3 plus reference TRBV15 and TRBJ1-3, the full variable domain is DAMVIQNPRYQVTQFGKPVTLSCSQTLNHNVMYWYQQKSSQAPKLLFHYYDKDFNNEADTPDNFQSRRPNTSFCFLDIRSPGLGDTAMYLCATSSLPGQGAEGSSGNTIYFGEGSWLTVV.

Only a few counts were recorded for this clone. This rearrangement joins TRBV2 to TRBJ1-1, with unresolved D. The CDR3 spans 11 residues. The V gene's germline CDR1 is SNHLY and CDR2 FYNNEI. V was cut by 5 bases and J by 8 bases, with 9 bases left in between. As DNA, the CDR3 is TGTGCCAGCAGTCCCCCACAGGAAGCTTTCTTT. As protein: CASSPPQEAFF.

The chain employs TRBV29-1 and TRBJ1-1, with 8 bases fitting TRBD1. This CDR3 has 12 amino acids. V shed 4 bases and J 5 bases; nucleotides not matched to a gene: 3. Germline V gene lookup returns CDR1 SQVTM and CDR2 ANQGSEA. The CDR3 DNA reads as TGCAGCGTTGGCAACAGGGGGACTGAAGCTTTCTTT. The encoded protein is CSVGNRGTEAFF.

CDR3 sequence reads: CASSPTGGRGEQYF. The CDR3 DNA reads as TGTGCCAGCAGCCCGACGGGGGGAAGGGGCGAGCAGTACTTC. The rearrangement uses TRBV27 and TRBJ2-7; 7 bases align to TRBD2. The CDR3 consists of 14 residues. The germline CDR1 and CDR2 sequences are MNHEY and SMNVEV (reference sequence). V was clipped by 6 bases and J by 6 bases; unmatched bases: 11.

This clone has at least ten counts. The J gene is TRBJ1-5, the V gene TRBV6-6; 7 nucleotides match TRBD1. The V gene's germline CDR1 is MNHNY and CDR2 SVGAGI (reference sequence). The V segment lost 6 bases and the J segment 4 bases; nucleotides outside the gene matches: 3. The CDR3 totals 13 residues. The CDR3 loop reads CASRDRPNQPQHF. As DNA, the CDR3 is TGTGCCAGCAGGGACAGGCCTAATCAGCCCCAGCATTTT.

The V and J genes are TRBV5-4 and TRBJ1-4; no reliable D call. The CDR3 spans 14 residues. The germline V gene encodes CDR1 SGHNT and CDR2 YYREEE (reference sequence). Trimming removed 1 base from V and 8 bases from J, with 12 bases in between. The CDR3 nucleotides read TGTGCCAGCAGCTTGCGGTCTTCGGGGGAAAAACTGTTTTTT. Residues: CASSLRSSGEKLFF.

This chain uses TRBV7-2 with TRBJ2-2; D perhaps matches TRBD1 (6 bases). This CDR3 comprises 12 residues. CDR1 is SGHTA, CDR2 FQGNSA, per germline. Between the trimmed V and J ends, which lost 5 bases and 6 bases, there was a span of 7 bases. CDR3: CASSQGPGELFF. CDR3 in DNA: TGTGCCAGCAGCCAGGGGCCCGGGGAGCTGTTTTTT.

The chain is built from TRBV28 and TRBJ1-1, with D maybe TRBD1 (5 bases). Between the trimmed V and J ends, which lost 8 bases and 6 bases, there was a span of 28 bases. Germline V gene lookup returns CDR1 MDHEN and CDR2 SYDVKM. CDR3 size: 17 residues. CDR3 protein: CASPPISGVARFAEAFF. The DNA for the CDR3 is TGTGCCAGCCCCCCCATTTCGGGGGTGGCTCGTTTCGCTGAAGCTTTCTTT.

The chain joins TRBV6-1 to TRBJ1-2; tentative D call: TRBD1 (6 bases). Germline CDR1 is MNHNS and CDR2 is SASEGT. The ends were cut back, 0 bases at V and 9 bases at J, with 20 bases in the middle. The CDR3 is made up of 16 amino acids. CDR3 nucleotides: TGTGCCAGCAGTGAAGCCGGGGTACAGGGCCCAGGGAGCTACACCTTC. The encoded protein is CASSEAGVQGPGSYTF.

The CDR3 spells CASSSRGGNTIYF. The CDR3 coding sequence is TGTGCCAGTAGTTCCAGAGGTGGAAACACCATATATTTT. This chain links TRBV19 with TRBJ1-3; D not resolved. This CDR3 is built from 13 residues. Germline V lookup: CDR1 LNHDA, CDR2 SQIVND (reference sequence). The V end was cut by 5 bases, the J end by 3 bases, with 8 bases between.

This chain's CDR3 is CASSARDFGTDTQYF. The CDR3 region has the DNA TGTGCCAGCAGCGCTAGGGACTTTGGCACAGATACGCAGTATTTT. The J gene is TRBJ2-3, the V gene TRBV7-2, with D possibly being TRBD2 (6 bases). Germline CDR1 is SGHTA and CDR2 is FQGNSA. Trimming removed 5 bases from V and 1 base from J, with 13 bases in between. This CDR3 has 15 amino acids.